This T cell receptor beta chain appears in the sequencing data of a study of blood T cell repertoires in COVID-19. Among Cohort 3 donors, those recovered had two negative PCRs, clearance, or symptom resolution. The data were produced by immunoSEQ multiplex PCR, yet TCRdb's version contains in-frame clones alone and is incomplete. Here the sample spans about 300,000 clones, 86% being singletons. V was pared by 3 bases and J by 4 bases, with 7 bases of the junction left unmatched. From germline, CDR1 is SGDLS and CDR2 YYNGEE. The CDR3 covers 15 residues. The TCR sequence derives from a woman younger than 35 who had recovered from COVID-19. The chain employs TRBV9 and TRBJ2-3; the match to TRBD2 covers 8 bases. The sequencing input was PBMCs or T cells enriched from blood (not recorded which). The CDR3 spells CASSDRGGLADTQYF. DNA of the CDR3: TGTGCCAGCAGCGATCGAGGGGGACTAGCAGATACGCAGTATTTT.